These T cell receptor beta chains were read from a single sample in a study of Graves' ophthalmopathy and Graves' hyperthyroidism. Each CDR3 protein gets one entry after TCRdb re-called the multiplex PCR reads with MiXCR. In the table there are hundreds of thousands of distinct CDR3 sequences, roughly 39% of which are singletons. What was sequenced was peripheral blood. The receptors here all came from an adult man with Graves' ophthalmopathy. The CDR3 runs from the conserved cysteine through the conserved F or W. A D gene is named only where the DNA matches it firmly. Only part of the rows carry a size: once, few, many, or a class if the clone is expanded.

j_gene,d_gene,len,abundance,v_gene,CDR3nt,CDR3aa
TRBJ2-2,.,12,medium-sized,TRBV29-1,TGCAGCGCCGGACTATATACCGGGGAGCTGTTTTTT,CSAGLYTGELFF
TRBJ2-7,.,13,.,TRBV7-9,TGTGCCAGCAGCGCCGACGGCAACTACGAGCAGTACTTC,CASSADGNYEQYF
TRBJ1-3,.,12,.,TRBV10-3,TGTGCCATCAGCCTTGGGGGAAACACCATATATTTT,CAISLGGNTIYF
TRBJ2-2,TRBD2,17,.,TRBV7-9,TGTGCCAGCAGCTTGGGCCGACTAGCTTTGGGGACCGGGGAGCTGTTTTTT,CASSLGRLALGTGELFF
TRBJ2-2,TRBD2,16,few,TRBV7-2,TGTGCCAGCAGCTTAGTTTCGGGGGGGCTTTCCGGGGAGCTGTTTTTT,CASSLVSGGLSGELFF
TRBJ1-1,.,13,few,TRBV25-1,TGTGCCAGCAGTCTGGAGGCGTACACTGAAGCTTTCTTT,CASSLEAYTEAFF
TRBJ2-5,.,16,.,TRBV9,TGTGCCAGCAGCGTAGAGGCGAGGGGCAGCGCAGAGACCCAGTACTTC,CASSVEARGSAETQYF
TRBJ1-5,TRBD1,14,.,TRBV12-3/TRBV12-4,TGTGCCAGCAGTATCTACAGGGGCCAACAGCCCCAGCATTTT,CASSIYRGQQPQHF
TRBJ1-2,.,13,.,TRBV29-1,TGCAGCGTTGTCCGGGACACAAACTATGGCTACACCTTC,CSVVRDTNYGYTF
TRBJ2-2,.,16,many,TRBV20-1,TGCAGTGCTAGAGATCAGGCGGTGATAAACACCGGGGAGCTGTTTTTT,CSARDQAVINTGELFF
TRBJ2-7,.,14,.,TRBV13,TGTGCCAGCAGCTTAGGGACAAACTCCTACGAGCAGTACTTC,CASSLGTNSYEQYF
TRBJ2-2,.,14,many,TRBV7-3,TGTGCCAGCAGACCCGATTCGGGTATCGGGGAGCTGTTTTTT,CASRPDSGIGELFF
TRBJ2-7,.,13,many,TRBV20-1,TGCAGTGCTAGACAAAACAGGGTTGGGGAGCAGTACTTC,CSARQNRVGEQYF
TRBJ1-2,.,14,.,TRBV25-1,TGTGCCAGCAGTGAATTTCAGGGGAACTATGGCTACACCTTC,CASSEFQGNYGYTF
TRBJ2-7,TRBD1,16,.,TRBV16,TGTGCCAGCAGCACCCCCCCCCCGGACAGGGGCTACGAGCAGTACTTC,CASSTPPPDRGYEQYF
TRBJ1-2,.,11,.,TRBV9,TGTGCCAGCAGCGCTGGGCCCGGAAACACCTTC,CASSAGPGNTF
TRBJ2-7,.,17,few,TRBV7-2,TGTGCCAGCAGCGCTAGCCGATGGGGCAGCTACTCCTACGAGCAGTACTTC,CASSASRWGSYSYEQYF
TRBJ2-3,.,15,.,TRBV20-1,TGCAGTGCCCCCGGCATTAGCGGAAATGCAGATACGCAGTATTTT,CSAPGISGNADTQYF
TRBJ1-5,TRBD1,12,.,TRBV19,TGTGCCAGTGGGACAGGGTGGTTGGCCCAGCATTTT,CASGTGWLAQHF
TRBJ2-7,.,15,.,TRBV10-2,TGCGCCAGCAGCCAGACACTCGGGACCCGCTACGAGCAGTACTTC,CASSQTLGTRYEQYF
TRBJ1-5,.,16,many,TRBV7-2,TGTGCCAGCAGCTTAGTCGGACAGTATGGGAATCAGCCCCAGCATTTT,CASSLVGQYGNQPQHF
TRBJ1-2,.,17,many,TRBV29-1,TGCAGCGTTGAAGACACAATCTGGGGTGGCCCCCCTTATGGCTACACCTTC,CSVEDTIWGGPPYGYTF
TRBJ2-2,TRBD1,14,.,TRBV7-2,TGTGCCAGCAGCCAAAGGGACAGGGTCGGGGAGCTGTTTTTT,CASSQRDRVGELFF
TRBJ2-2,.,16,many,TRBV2,TGTGCCAGCCTCGGGGGAATCGGTTCGAACACCGGGGAGCTGTTTTTT,CASLGGIGSNTGELFF
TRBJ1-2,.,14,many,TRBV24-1,TGTGCCACCAGTGATACAGGGCGCGACTATGGCTACACCTTC,CATSDTGRDYGYTF
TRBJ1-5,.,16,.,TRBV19,TGTGCCAGTAGTAGCCCGGACAGCTTAGGGGGGCAGCCCCAGCATTTT,CASSSPDSLGGQPQHF
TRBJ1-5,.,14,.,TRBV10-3,TGTGCCATCAGTGAGTCGGAAGCGTATCAGCCCCAGCTTTTT,CAISESEAYQPQLF